The 26 T cell receptor beta chains below were found in one sample sequenced in a study of T cell responses to AZD1222 COVID-19 vaccine. The repertoire was sequenced with immunoSEQ multiplex PCR; TCRdb's copy has only in-frame clones and lacks some. The sample lists around 110,000 clones, roughly 87% seen once, with 4.8% in the top ten. Specimen: peripheral blood, collected 28 days after the second AZD1222 dose. The receptors originated from an adult who received the AZD1222 COVID-19 vaccine.

This clone was counted only a few times. The chain combines TRBV7-2 with TRBJ1-2; D is undetermined. The length of the CDR3 is 13 residues. Trimming left V 3 bases short and J 1 base short, with 6 bases between. The germline gives CDR1 SGHTA, CDR2 FQGNSA. The CDR3: CASSLTYNYGYTF. DNA of the CDR3: TGTGCCAGCAGCTTGACATATAACTATGGCTACACCTTC.

This clone showed up just a few times. This rearrangement joins TRBV6-2 or TRBV6-3 to TRBJ2-7; 8 bases are shared with TRBD2. Trimming took 5 bases from V and 4 from J; bases not matched to a gene: 7. CDR1 MNHEY and CDR2 SVGEGT come from the germline V gene. The length of the CDR3 is 14 residues. This CDR3 is CASSQRGKEYEQYF. In nucleotides, the CDR3 is TGTGCCAGCAGTCAGCGGGGGAAAGAGTACGAGCAGTACTTC.

The J gene is TRBJ2-7, the V gene TRBV28; D ambiguous. CDR1 and CDR2 from the germline V gene are MDHEN and SYDVKM. The CDR3 runs to 14 residues. Trimming took off 0 bases at V and 0 bases at J, with 6 bases between the two ends. CDR3 sequence (DNA): TGTGCCAGCAGTTTATGGACCAACTCCTACGAGCAGTACTTC. Amino acids: CASSLWTNSYEQYF.

This chain links TRBV3-1 (or the pseudogene TRBV3-2) with TRBJ2-2; TRBD1 might be the D (6 bases). The CDR3 is 18 amino acids. Germline CDR1 reads LGHDT; CDR2 reads YNNKEL (reference sequence). V lost 3 bases to trimming and J lost 2 bases, with 19 bases between them. The CDR3 spells CASSHLNSGTTNTGELFF. The DNA of the CDR3 is TGTGCCAGCAGCCATCTTAACTCCGGGACAACAAACACCGGGGAGCTGTTTTTT.

The chain employs TRBV6-5 and TRBJ1-2; 7 bases fit TRBD1. The CDR3 is 13 residues long. V dropped 4 bases and J dropped 6; count of bases not matched to a gene: 5. Germline CDR1 is MNHEY and CDR2 is SVGAGI. CDR3 bases: TGTGCCAGCAGTTGGACAGGTTTCAATGGCTACACCTTC. Its translation: CASSWTGFNGYTF.

The chain employs TRBV2 and TRBJ1-5; 10 bases are shared with TRBD1. The V gene's germline CDR1 is SNHLY and CDR2 FYNNEI. J lost 1 base, V lost 1 base, and 1 base had no gene match. This CDR3 is built from 16 residues. CDR3 sequence (DNA): TGTGCCAGCAGTGAAGGGACAGGGGGGAGCAATCAGCCCCAGCATTTT. Protein sequence: CASSEGTGGSNQPQHF.

This sequence joins TRBV4-2 and TRBJ1-4, with D possibly TRBD1 on 5 matching bases. Germline CDR1 is LGHNA and CDR2 is YNFKEQ. V lost 5 bases and J 3 bases, leaving 13 bases between the germline ends. The CDR3 runs to 15 residues. CDR3 amino acids: CASSSRQGANEKLFF. For the CDR3, the DNA is TGTGCCAGCAGCTCACGACAAGGGGCTAATGAAAAACTGTTTTTT.

This rearrangement joins TRBV6-5 to TRBJ2-7; 10 bases agree with TRBD1. The V gene's germline CDR1 is MNHEY and CDR2 SVGAGI. The CDR3 is 15 amino acids. After removal of 0 bases from V and 3 bases from J, the junction contained 2 bases not matched to a gene. The CDR3 loop is CASSYSGQGNYEQYF. Here the CDR3 DNA reads TGTGCCAGCAGTTACTCGGGACAGGGGAACTACGAGCAGTACTTC.

The chain combines TRBV6-5 with TRBJ2-7, with D perhaps being TRBD1 or TRBD2 (6 bases each). V dropped 6 bases and J dropped 1 base, with 16 bases sitting between them. CDR1 is MNHEY and CDR2 is SVGAGI in the germline V gene. This CDR3 contains 15 residues. The CDR3 is CASRSGVGGSYEQYF. The CDR3 DNA reads TGTGCCAGCAGGTCAGGGGTGGGGGGATCCTACGAGCAGTACTTC.

The V call is TRBV2, the J call TRBJ2-3; 7 bases fit TRBD2. The CDR3 is made up of 15 amino acids. V was clipped by 9 bases and J by 4 bases; unmatched bases: 13. Germline V gene lookup returns CDR1 SNHLY and CDR2 FYNNEI. CDR3 protein: CASGGPGTKADTQYF. The CDR3 nucleotides read TGTGCCAGTGGGGGACCCGGGACTAAGGCAGATACGCAGTATTTT.

The V and J genes are TRBV18 and TRBJ1-2; 7 nucleotides align to TRBD1. CDR1 KGHSH and CDR2 LQKENI come from the germline V gene. The CDR3 totals 16 residues. Germline trimming cut 3 bases from V and 8 bases from J; bases unmatched to any gene: 15. The CDR3 is CASSPGGQRTGAGYTF. CDR3 in DNA: TGTGCCAGCTCACCCGGGGGCCAACGAACAGGGGCCGGCTACACCTTC. Full variable domain (missing parts from reference TRBV18 and TRBJ1-2): NAGVMQNPRHLVRRRGQEARLRCSPMKGHSHVYWYRQLPEEGLKFMVYLQKENIIDESGMPKERFSAEFPKEGPSILRIQQVVRGDSAAYFCASSPGGQRTGAGYTFGSGTRLTVV.

The gene calls are TRBV10-1 and TRBJ1-1, with TRBD1 matching over 7 bases. The J segment lost 5 bases and the V segment lost 4 bases, leaving 22 bases of the junction unmatched. Germline CDR1 WNHNN, CDR2 SYGVQD (reference sequence). This CDR3 is 19 amino acids long. CDR3 sequence reads: CASSGRSTGARVRGTEAFF. The DNA of the CDR3 is TGCGCCAGCAGTGGTCGGTCAACAGGGGCGCGCGTGAGGGGAACTGAAGCTTTCTTT.

The CDR3 reads CASSLVGGSNYGYTF. CDR3 in DNA: TGTGCCAGCAGCTTAGTCGGCGGATCTAACTATGGCTACACCTTC. The V call is TRBV7-9, the J call TRBJ1-2; D unclear. V lost 1 base and J 0 bases, leaving 9 bases between the germline ends. The germline CDR1 and CDR2 sequences are SEHNR and FQNEAQ (reference sequence). The CDR3 extends over 15 amino acids.

The gene calls are TRBV11-3 and TRBJ2-7; D is ambiguous. Germline V CDR1 and CDR2: SGHNT, YENEEA. V lost 3 bases, J lost 2 bases, and 8 bases lay in between. The CDR3 has 13 residues. The CDR3 region has the DNA TGTGCCAGCAGCTTCACGTCGGCCTACGAGCAGTACTTC. Translating it yields CASSFTSAYEQYF.

The chain joins TRBV5-4 to TRBJ1-1; TRBD1 is a possible D gene (6 bases). Germline V gene lookup returns CDR1 SGHNT and CDR2 YYREEE (reference sequence). The V end was cut by 4 bases, the J end by 4 bases, with 20 bases between. The CDR3 length is 16 residues. Here the CDR3 DNA reads TGTGCCAGCAGCCCCGGATCGGGGGCGCGAGGCACTGAAGCTTTCTTT. It specifies CASSPGSGARGTEAFF.

This chain links TRBV30 with TRBJ2-7; 9 bases line up with TRBD1. The V gene end was trimmed by 0 bases and the J gene end by 2 bases; junction bases not matched to a gene: 5. In germline, CDR1 is GTSNPN, CDR2 SVGIG (reference sequence). The CDR3 is made up of 15 amino acids. In nucleotides, the CDR3 is TGTGCCTGGAGTGTCCCGACAGGGGGTACCTACGAGCAGTACTTC. Protein: CAWSVPTGGTYEQYF.

The gene calls are TRBV24-1 and TRBJ2-7; 10 nucleotides match TRBD1. With V trimmed by 4 bases and J by 4 bases, 6 bases remained unmatched. The germline V gene has CDR1 KGHDR and CDR2 SFDVKD. The CDR3 runs to 15 residues. This CDR3 reads CATSDPGTGVYEQYF. The CDR3 DNA is TGTGCCACCAGTGACCCCGGGACAGGGGTGTACGAGCAGTACTTC.

In its sample, this clone was seen a few times. This chain joins TRBV30 and TRBJ2-2; TRBD1 agrees at 11 bases. The junction had 5 bases not matched to a gene; V was cut back by 3 bases and J by 5 bases. In germline, CDR1 is GTSNPN, CDR2 SVGIG (reference sequence). The CDR3 totals 15 residues. CDR3 nucleotide sequence: TGTGCCTGGAGGACCGGGACAGGGGGGACCGGGGAGCTGTTTTTT. Translation gives CAWRTGTGGTGELFF. The whole variable domain, filled in from reference TRBV30 and TRBJ2-2, reads SQTIHQWPATLVQPVGSPLSLECTVEGTSNPNLYWYRQAAGRGLQLLFYSVGIGQISSEVPQNLSASRPQDRQFILSSKKLLLSDSGFYLCAWRTGTGGTGELFFGEGSRLTVL.

A note on this clone: Germline is not matched at one junction end, which may reflect a read error. Other DNA sequences in the same sample also yield this CDR3. The chain links TRBV28 to TRBJ1-1; D ambiguous. CDR3 length equals 15 residues. Per the germline V gene, CDR1 is MDHEN and CDR2 is SYDVKM. The CDR3 nucleotides read TGTGCCAGTAGTTCACTTACAAGGATGAACACTGAAGCTTTCTTT. Encoded protein: CASSSLTRMNTEAFF.

This chain links TRBV2 with TRBJ1-2, with D unclear. Trimming pared 2 bases from V and 0 bases from J, leaving 7 bases between. The CDR3 runs 14 residues. Germline V gene sequence: CDR1 SNHLY, CDR2 FYNNEI. The CDR3 is CASSEQTSNYGYTF. CDR3 bases: TGTGCCAGCAGTGAACAGACTTCTAACTATGGCTACACCTTC.

This chain joins TRBV5-1 and TRBJ2-7; D ambiguous. CDR1 and CDR2 from the germline V gene are SGHRS and YFSETQ. The CDR3 covers 15 residues. V gave up 1 base and J gave up 2 bases, with 13 bases separating them. CDR3 sequence: CASSLSEGPAYEQYF. The CDR3 nucleotides read TGCGCCAGCAGCTTGTCGGAAGGCCCGGCCTACGAGCAGTACTTC.

The chain carries TRBV15 and TRBJ1-2; D not certain. Trimming removed 4 bases from V and 2 bases from J, with 14 bases in between. The CDR3 is made up of 15 amino acids. CDR1 LNHNV and CDR2 YYDKDF come from the germline V gene (reference sequence). DNA of the CDR3: TGTGCCACCAGCAAGGGCCATTGGAGAAACTATGGCTACACCTTC. It is translated as CATSKGHWRNYGYTF. Supplemented by reference TRBV15 and TRBJ1-2, the full variable domain reads DAMVIQNPRYQVTQFGKPVTLSCSQTLNHNVMYWYQQKSSQAPKLLFHYYDKDFNNEADTPDNFQSRRPNTSFCFLDIRSPGLGDTAMYLCATSKGHWRNYGYTFGSGTRLTVV.

The chain recombines TRBV6-6 with TRBJ1-5, with TRBD1 matching 8 bases. The CDR3 spans 14 residues. J was trimmed by 7 bases and V by 6 bases; bases with no gene match: 8. Germline-derived CDR1 and CDR2 are MNHNY and SVGAGI (reference sequence). The chain's CDR3 is CASRTDRDWQPQHF. The CDR3 nucleotides read TGTGCCAGCAGGACGGACAGGGATTGGCAGCCCCAGCATTTT.

The gene calls are TRBV5-4 and TRBJ2-5; the D gene is possibly TRBD2 (6 bases). Trimming cost V 0 bases and J 2 bases, with 11 bases left between them. Germline-derived CDR1 and CDR2 are SGHNT and YYREEE (reference sequence). The CDR3 is 15 amino acids. The CDR3 reads CASSLGLSGQETQYF. CDR3 DNA: TGTGCCAGCAGCTTGGGACTTAGCGGACAAGAGACCCAGTACTTC.

The gene calls are TRBV24-1 and TRBJ2-2; 7 nucleotides line up with TRBD1. Trimming at V came to 2 bases and at J to 3 bases, leaving 2 bases not matched to a gene. This CDR3 spans 15 amino acids. Germline V gene lookup returns CDR1 KGHDR and CDR2 SFDVKD. The CDR3 here is CATSDWGTDTGELFF. The CDR3 DNA reads as TGTGCCACCAGTGATTGGGGGACAGACACCGGGGAGCTGTTTTTT.

The chain has TRBV6-4 and TRBJ1-4, with 7 bases identical to TRBD1. Germline lookup yields CDR1 MRHNA and CDR2 SNTAGT. Trimming at V came to 4 bases and at J to 3 bases, leaving 5 bases not matched to a gene. CDR3 length equals 15 residues. The CDR3 DNA reads as TGTGCCAGCAGTGCCCAGGGGGTCGCTAATGAAAAACTGTTTTTT. It translates to CASSAQGVANEKLFF.